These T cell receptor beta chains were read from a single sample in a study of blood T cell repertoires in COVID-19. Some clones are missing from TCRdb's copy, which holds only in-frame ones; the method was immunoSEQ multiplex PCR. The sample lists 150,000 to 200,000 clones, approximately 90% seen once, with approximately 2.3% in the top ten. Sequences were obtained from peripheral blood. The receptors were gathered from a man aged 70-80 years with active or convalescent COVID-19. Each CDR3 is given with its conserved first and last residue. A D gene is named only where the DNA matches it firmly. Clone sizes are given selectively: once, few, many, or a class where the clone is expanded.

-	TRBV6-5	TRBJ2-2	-	CASSYFGGTGELFF	TGTGCCAGCAGTTACTTTGGCGGTACTGGGGAGCTGTTTTTT
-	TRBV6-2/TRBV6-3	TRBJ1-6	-	CASSPTGSSPLHF	TGTGCCAGCAGTCCGACAGGTTCCTCACCCCTCCACTTT
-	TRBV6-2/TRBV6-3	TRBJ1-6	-	CASSSYSYNSPLHF	TGTGCCAGCAGTTCCTACTCCTATAATTCACCCCTCCACTTT
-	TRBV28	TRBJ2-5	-	CASSFTGGVQETQYF	TGTGCCAGCAGTTTTACAGGGGGGGTCCAAGAGACCCAGTACTTC
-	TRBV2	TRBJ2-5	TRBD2	CASGAGVSETQYF	TGTGCCAGTGGAGCGGGAGTATCAGAGACCCAGTACTTC
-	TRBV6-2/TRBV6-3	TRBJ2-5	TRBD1	CASSQDRVRETQYF	TGTGCCAGCAGTCAAGACAGGGTCCGGGAGACCCAGTACTTC
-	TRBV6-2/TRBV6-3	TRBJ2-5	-	CASSYSNGVDRETQYF	TGTGCCAGCAGTTACTCGAATGGGGTAGACAGAGAGACCCAGTACTTC
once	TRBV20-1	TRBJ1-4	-	CSASSPTYGSNEKLFF	TGCAGTGCTAGTTCCCCTACCTACGGGTCTAATGAAAAACTGTTTTTT
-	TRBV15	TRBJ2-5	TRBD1	CATSGRGLETQYF	TGTGCCACCAGCGGCAGGGGGCTGGAGACCCAGTACTTC
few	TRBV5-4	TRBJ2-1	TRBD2	CASSGRLASYNEQFF	TGTGCCAGCAGCGGGAGACTAGCGAGCTACAATGAGCAGTTCTTC
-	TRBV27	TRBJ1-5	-	CASSPTGGYNQPQHF	TGTGCCAGCAGTCCGACAGGCGGATACAATCAGCCCCAGCATTTT
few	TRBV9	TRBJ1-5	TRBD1	CASSVGGDRGQPQHF	TGTGCCAGCAGCGTAGGAGGGGACAGGGGCCAGCCCCAGCATTTT
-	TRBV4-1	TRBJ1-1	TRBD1	CASSHLGTGGMNTEAFF	TGCGCCAGCAGCCACCTAGGGACAGGGGGAATGAACACTGAAGCTTTCTTT
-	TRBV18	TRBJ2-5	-	CASSPPSREGSRETQYF	TGTGCCAGCTCACCGCCTTCGCGGGAAGGGTCGAGGGAGACCCAGTACTTC
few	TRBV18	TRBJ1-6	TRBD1	CASSQTGVNSPLHF	TGTGCCAGCTCTCAGACAGGGGTTAATTCACCCCTCCACTTT
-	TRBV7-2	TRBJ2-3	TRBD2	CASSLGLAGDTQYF	TGTGCCAGCAGCTTAGGCCTAGCGGGAGATACGCAGTATTTT